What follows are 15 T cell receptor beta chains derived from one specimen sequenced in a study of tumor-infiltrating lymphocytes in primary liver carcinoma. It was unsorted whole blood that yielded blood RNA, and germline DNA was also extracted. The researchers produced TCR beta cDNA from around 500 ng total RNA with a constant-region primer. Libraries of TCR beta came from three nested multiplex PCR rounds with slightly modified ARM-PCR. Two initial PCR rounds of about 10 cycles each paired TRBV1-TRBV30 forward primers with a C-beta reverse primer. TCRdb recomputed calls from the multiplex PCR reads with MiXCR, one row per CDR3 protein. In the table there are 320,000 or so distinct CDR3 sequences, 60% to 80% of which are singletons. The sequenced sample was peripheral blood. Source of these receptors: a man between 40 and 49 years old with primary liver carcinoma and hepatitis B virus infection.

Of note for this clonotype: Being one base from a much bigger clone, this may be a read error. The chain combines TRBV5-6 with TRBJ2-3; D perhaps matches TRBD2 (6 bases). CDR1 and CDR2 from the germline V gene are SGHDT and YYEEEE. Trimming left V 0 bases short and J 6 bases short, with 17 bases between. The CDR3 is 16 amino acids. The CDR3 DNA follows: TGTGCCAGCAGCTTGGAGGAGGGCGGAACGTGGGATACGCAGTATTTT. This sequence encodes CASSLEEGGTWDTQYF.

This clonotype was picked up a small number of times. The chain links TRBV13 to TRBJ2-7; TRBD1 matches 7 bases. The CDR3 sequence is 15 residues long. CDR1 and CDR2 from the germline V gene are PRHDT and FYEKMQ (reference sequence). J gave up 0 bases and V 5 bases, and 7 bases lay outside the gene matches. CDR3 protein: CASSPLGTASYEQYF. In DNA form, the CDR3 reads TGTGCCAGCAGCCCCCTCGGGACAGCCTCCTACGAGCAGTACTTC.

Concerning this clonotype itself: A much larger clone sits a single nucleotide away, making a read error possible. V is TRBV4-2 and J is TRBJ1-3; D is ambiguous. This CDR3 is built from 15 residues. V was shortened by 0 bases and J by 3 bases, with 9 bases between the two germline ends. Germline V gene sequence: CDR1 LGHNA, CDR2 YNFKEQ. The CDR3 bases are TGTGCCAGCAGCCAAGAAGGAGGGTGTGGAAACACCATATATTTT. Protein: CASSQEGGCGNTIYF.

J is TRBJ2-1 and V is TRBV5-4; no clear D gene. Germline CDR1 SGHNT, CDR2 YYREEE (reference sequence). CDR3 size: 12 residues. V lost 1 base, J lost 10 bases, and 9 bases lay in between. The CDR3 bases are TGTGCCAGCAGCTTGCCGACGGGCGAGCAGTTCTTC. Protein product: CASSLPTGEQFF.

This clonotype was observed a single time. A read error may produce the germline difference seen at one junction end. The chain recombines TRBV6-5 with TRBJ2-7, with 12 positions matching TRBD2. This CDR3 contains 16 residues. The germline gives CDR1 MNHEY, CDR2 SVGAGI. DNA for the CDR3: TGTGCCAGCAGTGGGACTAGCGGGTCCAGCTTCTACGAGCCGTACTTC. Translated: CASSGTSGSSFYEPYF.

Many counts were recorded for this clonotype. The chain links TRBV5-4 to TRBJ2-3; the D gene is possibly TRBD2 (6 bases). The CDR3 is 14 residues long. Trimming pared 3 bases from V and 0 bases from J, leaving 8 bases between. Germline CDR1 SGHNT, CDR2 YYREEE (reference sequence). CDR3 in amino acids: CASSSTSSTDTQYF. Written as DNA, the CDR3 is TGTGCCAGCAGCTCGACTAGTAGCACAGATACGCAGTATTTT.

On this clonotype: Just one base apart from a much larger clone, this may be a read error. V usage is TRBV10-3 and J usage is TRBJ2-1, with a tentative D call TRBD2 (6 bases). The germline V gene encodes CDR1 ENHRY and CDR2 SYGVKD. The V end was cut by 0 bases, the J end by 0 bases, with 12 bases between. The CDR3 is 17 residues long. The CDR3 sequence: CAISESASAGSYNEQFF. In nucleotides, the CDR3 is TGTGCCATCAGTGAGTCGGCTAGCGCGGGCTCCTACAATGAGCAGTTCTTC.

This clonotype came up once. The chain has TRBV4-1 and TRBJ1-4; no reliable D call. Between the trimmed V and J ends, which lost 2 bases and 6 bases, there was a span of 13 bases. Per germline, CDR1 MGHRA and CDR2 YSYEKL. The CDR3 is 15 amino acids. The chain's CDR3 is CASSQRVATYEKLFF. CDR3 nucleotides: TGCGCCAGCAGCCAACGGGTTGCTACTTATGAAAAACTGTTTTTT.

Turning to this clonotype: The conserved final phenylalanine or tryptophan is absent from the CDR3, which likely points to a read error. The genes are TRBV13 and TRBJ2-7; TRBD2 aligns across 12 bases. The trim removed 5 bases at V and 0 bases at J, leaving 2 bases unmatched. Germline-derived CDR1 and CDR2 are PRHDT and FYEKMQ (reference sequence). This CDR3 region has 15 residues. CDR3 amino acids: CASSPSGRASYEQYL. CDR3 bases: TGTGCCAGCAGCCCTAGCGGGAGGGCCTCCTACGAGCAGTACTTG.

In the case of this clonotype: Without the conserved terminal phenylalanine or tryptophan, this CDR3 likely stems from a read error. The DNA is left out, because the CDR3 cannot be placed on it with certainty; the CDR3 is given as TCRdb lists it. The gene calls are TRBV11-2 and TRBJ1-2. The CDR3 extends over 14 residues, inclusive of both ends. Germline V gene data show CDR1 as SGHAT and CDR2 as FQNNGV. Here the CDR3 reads CASSLDGANYGCTL.

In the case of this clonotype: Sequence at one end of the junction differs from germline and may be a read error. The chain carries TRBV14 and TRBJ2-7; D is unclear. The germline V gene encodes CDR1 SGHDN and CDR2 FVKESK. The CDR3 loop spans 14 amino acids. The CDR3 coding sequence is TGTGCCAACAGCCAAGTAAGAAGCACCTACGAGCAGTACTTC. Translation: CANSQVRSTYEQYF.

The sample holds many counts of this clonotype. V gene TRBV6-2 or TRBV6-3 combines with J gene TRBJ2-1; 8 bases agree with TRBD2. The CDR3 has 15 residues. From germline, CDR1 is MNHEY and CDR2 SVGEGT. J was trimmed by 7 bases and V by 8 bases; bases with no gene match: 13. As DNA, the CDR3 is TGTGCCAGCCCCTGGAATAGCGGGAAGAGGAATGAGCAGTTCTTC. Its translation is CASPWNSGKRNEQFF.

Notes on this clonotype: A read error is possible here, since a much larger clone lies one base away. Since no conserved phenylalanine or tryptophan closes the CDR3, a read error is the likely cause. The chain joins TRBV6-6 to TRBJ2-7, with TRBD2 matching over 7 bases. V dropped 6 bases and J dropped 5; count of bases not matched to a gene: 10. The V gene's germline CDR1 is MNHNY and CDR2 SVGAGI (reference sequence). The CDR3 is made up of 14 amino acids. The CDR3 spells CASRGLRERDEQYI. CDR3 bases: TGTGCCAGCAGAGGACTGCGGGAGAGGGACGAGCAGTACATC.

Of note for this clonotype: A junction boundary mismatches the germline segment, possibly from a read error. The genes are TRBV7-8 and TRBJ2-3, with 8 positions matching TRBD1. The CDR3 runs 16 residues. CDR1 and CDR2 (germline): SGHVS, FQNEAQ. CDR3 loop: CANSLWRTGTTDTQYF. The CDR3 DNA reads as TGTGCCAACAGCTTATGGCGGACAGGGACTACAGATACGCAGTATTTT.

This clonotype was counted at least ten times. The CDR3 protein is CSVKQGWLRDSEAFF. CDR3 in DNA: TGCAGCGTCAAACAGGGATGGTTAAGGGATTCTGAAGCTTTCTTT. This chain uses TRBV29-1 with TRBJ1-1; TRBD1 might be the D (6 bases). Germline loops: CDR1 SQVTM, CDR2 ANQGSEA. Between the trimmed V and J ends, which lost 6 bases and 6 bases, there was a span of 23 bases. CDR3 size: 15 residues.